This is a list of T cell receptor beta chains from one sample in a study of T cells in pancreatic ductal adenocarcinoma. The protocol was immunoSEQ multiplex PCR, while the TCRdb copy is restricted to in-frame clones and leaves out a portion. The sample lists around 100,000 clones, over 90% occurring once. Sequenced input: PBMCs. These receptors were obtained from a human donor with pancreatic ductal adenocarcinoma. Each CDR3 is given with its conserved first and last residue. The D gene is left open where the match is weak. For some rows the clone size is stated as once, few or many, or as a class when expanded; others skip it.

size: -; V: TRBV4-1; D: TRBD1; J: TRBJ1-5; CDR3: CASSRTGNQPQHF; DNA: TGCGCCAGCAGCCGGACAGGAAATCAGCCCCAGCATTTT
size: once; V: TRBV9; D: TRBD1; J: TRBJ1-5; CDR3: CASSVTGEGQPQHF; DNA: TGTGCCAGCAGCGTCACAGGGGAAGGACAGCCCCAGCATTTT
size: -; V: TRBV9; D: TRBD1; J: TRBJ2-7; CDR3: CASSPWDSPYEQYF; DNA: TGTGCCAGCAGCCCGTGGGACAGCCCCTACGAGCAGTACTTC
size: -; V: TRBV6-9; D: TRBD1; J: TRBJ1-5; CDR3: CASSPPGGWSNQPQHF; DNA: TGTGCCAGCAGTCCTCCAGGGGGCTGGAGCAATCAGCCCCAGCATTTT
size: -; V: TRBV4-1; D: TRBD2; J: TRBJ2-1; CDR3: CASSQGLAGEYEQFF; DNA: TGCGCCAGCAGCCAGGGACTAGCGGGAGAGTATGAGCAGTTCTTC
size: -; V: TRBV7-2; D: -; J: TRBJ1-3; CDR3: CASSLNGRGFNSGNTIYF; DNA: TGTGCCAGCAGCTTAAATGGTCGGGGTTTCAACTCTGGAAACACCATATATTTT
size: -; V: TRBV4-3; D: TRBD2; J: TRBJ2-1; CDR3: CASSQGTSQAGEQFF; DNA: TGCGCCAGCAGCCAGGGGACTAGCCAAGCGGGTGAGCAGTTCTTC
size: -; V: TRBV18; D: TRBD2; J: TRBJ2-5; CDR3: CASSPRLAGGLSPQYF; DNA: TGTGCCAGCTCACCCCGACTAGCGGGAGGATTGAGTCCCCAGTACTTC
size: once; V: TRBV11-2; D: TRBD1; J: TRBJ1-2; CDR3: CASSLSLTGDEGYTF; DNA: TGTGCCAGCAGCTTATCTTTGACAGGGGATGAAGGCTACACCTTC
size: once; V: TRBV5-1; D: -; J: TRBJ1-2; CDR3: CASSLGAGFYGYTF; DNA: TGCGCCAGCAGCTTAGGGGCAGGTTTCTATGGCTACACCTTC
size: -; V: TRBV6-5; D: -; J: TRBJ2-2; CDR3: CASSYPSGSTGELFF; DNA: TGTGCCAGCAGTTACCCCTCGGGTTCCACCGGGGAGCTGTTTTTT
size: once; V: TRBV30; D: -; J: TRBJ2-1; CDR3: CAWNLVDEQFF; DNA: TGTGCCTGGAACTTAGTCGATGAGCAGTTCTTC
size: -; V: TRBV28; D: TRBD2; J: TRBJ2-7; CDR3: CASRPTSGDYEQYF; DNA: TGTGCCAGCAGACCAACTAGCGGAGACTACGAGCAGTACTTC
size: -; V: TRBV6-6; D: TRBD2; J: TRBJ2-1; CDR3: CASSYQSSGDQFF; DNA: TGTGCCAGCAGTTACCAATCGAGCGGGGATCAGTTCTTC
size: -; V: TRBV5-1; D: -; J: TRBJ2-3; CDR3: CASARRESGDTQYF; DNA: TGCGCCAGCGCTAGACGGGAGTCGGGAGATACGCAGTATTTT
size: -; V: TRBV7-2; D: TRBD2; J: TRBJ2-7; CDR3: CASSALAGAYEQYF; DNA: TGTGCCAGCAGCGCTCTAGCGGGAGCCTACGAGCAGTACTTC
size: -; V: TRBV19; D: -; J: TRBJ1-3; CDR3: CASTFGDNSGNTIYF; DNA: TGTGCCAGTACGTTTGGGGACAACTCTGGAAACACCATATATTTT
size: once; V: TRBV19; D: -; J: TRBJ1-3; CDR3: CASSPDSSSGNTIYF; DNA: TGTGCCAGCTCCCCGGACAGTAGCTCTGGAAACACCATATATTTT
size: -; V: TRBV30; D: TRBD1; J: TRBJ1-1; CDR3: CAWIRSLRDRGEMNTEAFF; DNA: TGTGCCTGGATTCGATCTCTCCGAGACAGGGGCGAGATGAACACTGAAGCTTTCTTT
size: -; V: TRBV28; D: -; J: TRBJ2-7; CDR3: CASSPSGGTYEQYF; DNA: TGTGCCAGCAGTCCTTCAGGGGGGACCTACGAGCAGTACTTC
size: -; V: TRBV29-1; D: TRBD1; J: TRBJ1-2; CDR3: CSVQPTGSDYGYTF; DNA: TGCAGCGTTCAACCGACAGGGAGCGACTATGGCTACACCTTC
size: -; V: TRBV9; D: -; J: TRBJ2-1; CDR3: CASSVRLGNYNEQFF; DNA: TGTGCCAGCAGCGTCCGACTAGGAAATTACAATGAGCAGTTCTTC
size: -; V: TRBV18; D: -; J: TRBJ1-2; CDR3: CASSQRGDGYTF; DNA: TGTGCCAGCTCACAACGGGGTGATGGCTACACCTTC
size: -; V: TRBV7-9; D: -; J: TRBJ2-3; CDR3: CASSFTASTDTQYF; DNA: TGTGCCAGCAGCTTCACTGCTAGCACAGATACGCAGTATTTT
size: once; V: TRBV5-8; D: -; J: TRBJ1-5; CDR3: CASSLWTADQPQHF; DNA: TGTGCCAGCAGCTTATGGACAGCCGATCAGCCCCAGCATTTT
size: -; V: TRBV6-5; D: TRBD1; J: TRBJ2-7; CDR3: CASSYSGTGGEQYF; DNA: TGTGCCAGCAGTTACTCAGGGACAGGGGGCGAGCAGTACTTC
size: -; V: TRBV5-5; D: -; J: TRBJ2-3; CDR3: CASSLDYWGGTDTQYF; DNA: TGTGCCAGCAGCTTGGACTACTGGGGAGGCACAGATACGCAGTATTTT
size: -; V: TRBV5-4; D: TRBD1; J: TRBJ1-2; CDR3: CASTPRTGEPGYTF; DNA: TGTGCCAGCACCCCCCGGACAGGGGAGCCTGGCTACACCTTC
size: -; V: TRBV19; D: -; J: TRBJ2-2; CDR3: CASTPMAGNTGELFF; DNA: TGTGCCAGTACCCCGATGGCAGGGAACACCGGGGAGCTGTTTTTT
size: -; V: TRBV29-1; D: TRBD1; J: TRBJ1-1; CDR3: CSAADRGGGNTEAFF; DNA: TGCAGCGCGGCAGACAGGGGAGGGGGGAACACTGAAGCTTTCTTT
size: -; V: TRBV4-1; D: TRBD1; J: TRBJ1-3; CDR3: CASSHLLGQGARGNTIYF; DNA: TGCGCCAGCAGCCACCTATTAGGACAGGGGGCGCGTGGAAACACCATATATTTT
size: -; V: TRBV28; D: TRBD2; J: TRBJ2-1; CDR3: CASRPTSGPEQFF; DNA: TGTGCCAGCAGACCCACTAGCGGCCCTGAGCAGTTCTTC
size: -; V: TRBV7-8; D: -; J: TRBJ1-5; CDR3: CASSLGSGSNQPQHF; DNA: TGTGCCAGCAGCTTAGGTTCCGGGTCCAATCAGCCCCAGCATTTT
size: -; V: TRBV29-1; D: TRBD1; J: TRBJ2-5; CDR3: CSVVGDRGLETQYF; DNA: TGCAGCGTTGTTGGGGACAGGGGCTTAGAGACCCAGTACTTC
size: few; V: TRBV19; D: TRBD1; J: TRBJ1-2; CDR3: CASSETGWAYGYTF; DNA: TGTGCCAGTAGTGAGACAGGGTGGGCCTATGGCTACACCTTC
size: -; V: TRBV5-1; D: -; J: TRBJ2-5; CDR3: CASSLGRLDGTQYF; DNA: TGCGCCAGCAGCTTGGGTAGGCTAGATGGGACCCAGTACTTC
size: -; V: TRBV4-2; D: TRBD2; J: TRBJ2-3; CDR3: CASSPTSGGYTDTQYF; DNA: TGTGCCAGCAGCCCGACTAGCGGGGGCTACACAGATACGCAGTATTTT
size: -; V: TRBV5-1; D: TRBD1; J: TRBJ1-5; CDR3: CASSVGTADQPQHF; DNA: TGCGCCAGCAGCGTCGGGACAGCTGATCAGCCCCAGCATTTT
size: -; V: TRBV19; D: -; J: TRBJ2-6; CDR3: CASRYSISGANVLTF; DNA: TGTGCCAGTAGGTACAGCATCTCTGGGGCCAACGTCCTGACTTTC
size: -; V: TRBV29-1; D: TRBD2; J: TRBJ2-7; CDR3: CSVGASGASPEQYF; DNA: TGCAGCGTCGGGGCTAGCGGAGCCTCTCCCGAGCAGTACTTC
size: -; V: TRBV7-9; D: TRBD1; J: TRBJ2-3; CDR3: CASSPTGGADTQYF; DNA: TGTGCCAGCAGCCCCACAGGGGGCGCAGATACGCAGTATTTT
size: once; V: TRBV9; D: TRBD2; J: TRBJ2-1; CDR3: CASSPWTSVRPYNEQFF; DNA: TGTGCCAGCAGCCCTTGGACTAGCGTGCGCCCCTACAATGAGCAGTTCTTC
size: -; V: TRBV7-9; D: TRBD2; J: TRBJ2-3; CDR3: CASSLRLAGAHRGTDTQYF; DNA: TGTGCCAGCAGCTTAAGGTTAGCGGGAGCACACCGGGGCACAGATACGCAGTATTTT
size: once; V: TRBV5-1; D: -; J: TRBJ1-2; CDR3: CASSLGTSAGAPPGYTF; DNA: TGCGCCAGCAGCTTAGGGACCTCCGCGGGGGCGCCCCCCGGCTACACCTTC
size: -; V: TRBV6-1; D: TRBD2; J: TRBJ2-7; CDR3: CASSVRLAGWDEQYF; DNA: TGTGCCAGCAGTGTTCGACTAGCGGGATGGGACGAGCAGTACTTC
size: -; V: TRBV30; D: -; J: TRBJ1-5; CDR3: CAWSVQPNQPQHF; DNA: TGTGCCTGGAGTGTACAACCGAATCAGCCCCAGCATTTT
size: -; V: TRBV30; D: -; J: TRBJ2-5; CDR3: CAWRVTGGAETQYF; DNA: TGTGCCTGGAGGGTGACTGGAGGGGCCGAGACCCAGTACTTC
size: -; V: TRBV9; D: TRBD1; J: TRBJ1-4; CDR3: CASSGGQGGTNEKLFF; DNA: TGTGCCAGCAGCGGCGGACAGGGGGGCACTAATGAAAAACTGTTTTTT
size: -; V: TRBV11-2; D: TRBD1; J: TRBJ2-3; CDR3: CASSAAYRGQEDTQYF; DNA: TGTGCCAGCAGCGCTGCCTACAGGGGGCAGGAAGATACGCAGTATTTT
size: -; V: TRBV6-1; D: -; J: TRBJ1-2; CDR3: CASSEGANYGYTF; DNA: TGTGCCAGCAGTGAGGGAGCTAACTATGGCTACACCTTC
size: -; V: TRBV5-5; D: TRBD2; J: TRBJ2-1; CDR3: CASLTGMGREGPYNEQFF; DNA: TGTGCCAGCTTGACAGGGATGGGGCGGGAGGGCCCCTACAATGAGCAGTTCTTC
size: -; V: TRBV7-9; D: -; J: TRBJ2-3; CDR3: CASSPGQTSTDTQYF; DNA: TGTGCCAGCAGCCCCGGACAGACTAGCACAGATACGCAGTATTTT
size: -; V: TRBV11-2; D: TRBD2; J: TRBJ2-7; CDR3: CASSPQTSAGEQYF; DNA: TGTGCCAGCAGCCCTCAGACTAGCGCTGGCGAGCAGTACTTC
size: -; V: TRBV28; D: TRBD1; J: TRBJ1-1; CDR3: CARQGGNTEAFF; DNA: TGTGCCAGACAGGGGGGGAACACTGAAGCTTTCTTT
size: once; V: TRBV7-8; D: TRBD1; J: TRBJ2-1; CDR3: CASSLASGGTYNEQFF; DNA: TGTGCCAGCAGCTTAGCATCAGGGGGAACGTACAATGAGCAGTTCTTC
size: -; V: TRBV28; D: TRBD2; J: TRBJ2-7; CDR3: CASSFTLAGGPIAVEQYF; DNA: TGTGCCAGCAGTTTCACACTAGCGGGAGGGCCAATTGCAGTCGAGCAGTACTTC
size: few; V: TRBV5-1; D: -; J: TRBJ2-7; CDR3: CASSFPGDSYEQYF; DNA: TGCGCCAGCAGCTTCCCGGGGGACTCCTACGAGCAGTACTTC
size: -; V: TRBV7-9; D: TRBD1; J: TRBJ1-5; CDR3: CASSIGTGLSNQPQHF; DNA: TGTGCCAGCAGCATCGGGACAGGACTTAGCAATCAGCCCCAGCATTTT
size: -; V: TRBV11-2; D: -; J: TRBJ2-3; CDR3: CASSLDGSGNTQYF; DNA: TGTGCCAGCAGCTTAGACGGGAGTGGGAATACGCAGTATTTT
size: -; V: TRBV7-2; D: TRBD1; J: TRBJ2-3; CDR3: CASSEWEDRAQYF; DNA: TGTGCCAGCAGCGAGTGGGAGGACAGGGCCCAGTATTTT